Given below is one TCR beta chain in context. Its antigen is undetermined. These data come from a study of cytomegalovirus exposure and HLA in healthy donors. Across the study: According to later analysis, the same platform produced the 120 validation and under 700 first-cohort repertoires. Study-level findings and limits: The tendency of first-cohort TCR clusters to co-occur in the 120 or so validation repertoires was the finding of a later analysis. The study put 150 or so TCR beta chains on its list as cytomegalovirus-associated.

Germline CDR1 is SQVTM and CDR2 is ANQGSEA. V trimming: 7 bases; J trimming: 7 bases; junction bases outside the gene matches: 5. The length of the CDR3 is 11 residues. TCRdb keeps only in-frame clones here, not all; method: immunoSEQ multiplex PCR. The repertoire holds some 190,000 clones, with about 89% as singletons. The TCR comes from a man aged 25-40 years in good health and CMV-seropositive. Sequenced material: PBMCs. J is TRBJ2-7 and V is TRBV29-1; 9 nucleotides align to TRBD2. CDR3 sequence (DNA): TGCAGCGCCGTGCGGGGGGGTGAGCAGTACTTC. Its protein is CSAVRGGEQYF.